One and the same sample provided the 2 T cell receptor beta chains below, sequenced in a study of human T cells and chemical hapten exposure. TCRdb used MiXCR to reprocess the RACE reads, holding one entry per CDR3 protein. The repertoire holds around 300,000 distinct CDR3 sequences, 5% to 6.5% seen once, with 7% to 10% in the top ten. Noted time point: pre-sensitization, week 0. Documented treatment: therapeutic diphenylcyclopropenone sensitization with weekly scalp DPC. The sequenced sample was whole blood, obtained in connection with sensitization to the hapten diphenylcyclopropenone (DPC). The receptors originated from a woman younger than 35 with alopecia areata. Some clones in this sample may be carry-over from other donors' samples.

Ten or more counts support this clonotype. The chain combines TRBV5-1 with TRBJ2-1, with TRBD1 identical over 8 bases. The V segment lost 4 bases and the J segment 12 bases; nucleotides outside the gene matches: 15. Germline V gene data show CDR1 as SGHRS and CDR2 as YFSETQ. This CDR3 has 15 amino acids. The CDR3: CASSRGQAAYEGQFF. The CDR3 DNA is TGCGCCAGCAGCCGGGGACAGGCGGCGTACGAGGGGCAGTTCTTC.

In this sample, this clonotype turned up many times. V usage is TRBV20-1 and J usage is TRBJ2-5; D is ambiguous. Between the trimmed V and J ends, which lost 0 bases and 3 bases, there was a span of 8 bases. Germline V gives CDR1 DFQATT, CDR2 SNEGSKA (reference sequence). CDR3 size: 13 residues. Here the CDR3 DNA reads TGCAGTGCTAGAGATCCCAGTAAAGAGACCCAGTACTTC. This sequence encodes CSARDPSKETQYF.